This is a list of T cell receptor beta chains from one sample in a study of blood T cell repertoires in COVID-19. Produced via immunoSEQ multiplex PCR; TCRdb's table is partial and in-frame only. The sample holds more than 95,000 clones; 84% are singletons and the top ten take 13%. Sample: peripheral blood. These receptors all come from a human donor in a cohort sampled during active or convalescent COVID-19. Both conserved end residues are part of each CDR3. The order of the fields is D gene, J gene, V gene, clone size, CDR3 DNA, CDR3 protein. D genes are given only for firm matches. Clone size appears in some rows only: once, few, many, or a class for an expanded clone.

NA,TRBJ1-6,TRBV19,once,TGTGCCAGTAGTCAAAATGGGGCAGAATACTATAATTCACCCCTCCACTTT,CASSQNGAEYYNSPLHF
NA,TRBJ1-2,TRBV6-8,once,TGTGCCAGCCCCTCTAGCGACAACAACTATGGCTACACCTTC,CASPSSDNNYGYTF
NA,TRBJ1-5,TRBV19,NA,TGTGCCAGTAGTATAGGTGGCGGGGGGGAACAGCCCCAGCATTTT,CASSIGGGGEQPQHF
NA,TRBJ1-2,TRBV6-5,NA,TGTGCCAGCAGTAACAGGGTTGGCTATGGCTACACCTTC,CASSNRVGYGYTF
TRBD1,TRBJ1-2,TRBV6-2/TRBV6-3,NA,TGTGCCAGCAGCAGACAGGGAAGTGGCTACACCTTC,CASSRQGSGYTF
NA,TRBJ2-1,TRBV7-3,few,TGTGCCAGCAGGCGCGCAAGACTCACGCACAATGAGCAGTTCTTC,CASRRARLTHNEQFF
TRBD1,TRBJ1-4,TRBV4-2,NA,TGTGCCAGCAGCCAAGATCGTAACAGGGGACGCGAAAAACTGTTTTTT,CASSQDRNRGREKLFF
NA,TRBJ2-3,TRBV6-6,NA,TGTGCCAGCAGTTACTCGAGCGGGCGAGGGGATACGCAGTATTTT,CASSYSSGRGDTQYF
TRBD1,TRBJ2-3,TRBV5-1,once,TGCGCCAGCAGCTTGGTGGGACAGGGCACAGATACGCAGTATTTT,CASSLVGQGTDTQYF
TRBD2,TRBJ2-3,TRBV4-1,few,TGCGCCAGCAGCCGCCCTAGCGGGGGAAGCACAGATACGCAGTATTTT,CASSRPSGGSTDTQYF
TRBD2,TRBJ2-7,TRBV5-1,NA,TGCGCCAGCAGCTTGGATCGCGGGGGTTCCTACGAGCAGTACTTC,CASSLDRGGSYEQYF
NA,TRBJ2-1,TRBV6-1,NA,TGTGCCAGCAGTGAAGGTGGAAGCGCCTACAATGAGCAGTTCTTC,CASSEGGSAYNEQFF
TRBD1,TRBJ1-3,TRBV5-1,NA,TGCGCCAGCAGCTTGGCCGGGGTCCCAGGGGGTGGAAACACCATATATTTT,CASSLAGVPGGGNTIYF
NA,TRBJ1-2,TRBV29-1,once,TGCAGCGTTGAAGTAGCCCAGAACTATGGCTACACCTTC,CSVEVAQNYGYTF
NA,TRBJ2-5,TRBV11-3,NA,TGTGCCAGCAGCCCCACTAGGCATCAAGAGACCCAGTACTTC,CASSPTRHQETQYF
TRBD1,TRBJ2-7,TRBV11-1,once,TGTGCCAGCAGCCCGGGACAGTACTCCTACGAGCAGTACTTC,CASSPGQYSYEQYF
NA,TRBJ1-1,TRBV6-5,NA,TGTGCCAGCAGCCGAGGAACCCATATGAACACTGAAGCTTTCTTT,CASSRGTHMNTEAFF
TRBD2,TRBJ2-1,TRBV5-6,NA,TGTGCCAGCAGCGGGCTAGCGGGGGCCAGCTCCTACAATGAGCAGTTCTTC,CASSGLAGASSYNEQFF
NA,TRBJ2-6,TRBV7-3,NA,TGTGCCAGCAGCCTCGGGGGAGACTCTGGGGCCAACGTCCTGACTTTC,CASSLGGDSGANVLTF
TRBD1,TRBJ1-5,TRBV7-6,NA,TGTGCCAGCAGCCAATCGGACAGGGGCTTAGTTCAGCCCCAGCATTTT,CASSQSDRGLVQPQHF
TRBD1,TRBJ1-1,TRBV30,NA,TGTGCCTGGAGGAAGACACAGGGGGGGATCACTGAAGCTTTCTTT,CAWRKTQGGITEAFF
NA,TRBJ2-5,TRBV30,NA,TGTGCCTGGAGTGTAGGTCACGGGGGCCAAGAGACCCAGTACTTC,CAWSVGHGGQETQYF
TRBD1,TRBJ1-2,TRBV2,few,TGTGCCAGCAGCGCGACAGGGCTAGGAGGCTACACCTTC,CASSATGLGGYTF
NA,TRBJ1-1,TRBV9,few,TGTGCCAGCAGCCAGGGCATGAACACTGAAGCTTTCTTT,CASSQGMNTEAFF
NA,TRBJ2-5,TRBV11-2,NA,TGTGCCAGCAGCAGAAGGACAGAAAGGGGGGAGACCCAGTACTTC,CASSRRTERGETQYF
NA,TRBJ1-1,TRBV27,NA,TGTGCCAGCAGTCCCAATAGGGGGTACACTGAAGCTTTCTTT,CASSPNRGYTEAFF
NA,TRBJ2-1,TRBV19,NA,TGTGCCAGTTCCCAGGGTAATTTCTACAATGAGCAGTTCTTC,CASSQGNFYNEQFF
NA,TRBJ2-7,TRBV7-6,few,TGTGCCAGCAGCTTATATTCAGGGCGGAGTGGGGAGCAGTACTTC,CASSLYSGRSGEQYF
NA,TRBJ1-2,TRBV12-3/TRBV12-4,NA,TGTGCCAGCAGCCCAGGTCTCTATGGCTACACCTTC,CASSPGLYGYTF
NA,TRBJ2-2,TRBV7-9,NA,TGTGCCACTCACTGGGGGGCGAACACCGGGGAGCTGTTTTTT,CATHWGANTGELFF
NA,TRBJ2-2,TRBV9,NA,TGTGCCAGCAGCGTAGCTAGGACCGGGGAGCTGTTTTTT,CASSVARTGELFF
TRBD1,TRBJ2-5,TRBV7-2,NA,TGTGCCAGCAGCTGGGACAGGGGGGGCGGAGAGACCCAGTACTTC,CASSWDRGGGETQYF
TRBD2,TRBJ2-1,TRBV19,NA,TGTGCCAGTAGTACTACTAGCGGGGGGGCCTTGGGCAATGAGCAGTTCTTC,CASSTTSGGALGNEQFF
TRBD1,TRBJ2-1,TRBV24-1,NA,TGTGCCACCAGTGAACCAGACAGGGGGGGCAGTGAGCAGTTCTTC,CATSEPDRGGSEQFF
NA,TRBJ2-1,TRBV4-1,NA,TGCGCCAGCAGCCAGAGGACGGACAACTACAATGAGCAGTTCTTC,CASSQRTDNYNEQFF
TRBD1,TRBJ1-1,TRBV6-5,NA,TGTGCCAGCAGTTCCAGGACAGGGAACACTGAAGCTTTCTTT,CASSSRTGNTEAFF
TRBD1,TRBJ1-3,TRBV2,NA,TGTGCCAGCAGGGCAGACAGGGAATTCTCTGGAAACACCATATATTTT,CASRADREFSGNTIYF
NA,TRBJ2-5,TRBV6-2/TRBV6-3,few,TGTGCCAGCAGCCGAACCGGGGTCGGGGAGACCCAGTACTTC,CASSRTGVGETQYF
TRBD1,TRBJ2-7,TRBV30,NA,TGTGCCTGGGAGGACAGGGCGGCTACTGGACGGGGCGAGCAGTACTTC,CAWEDRAATGRGEQYF
NA,TRBJ1-2,TRBV3-1/TRBV3-2,NA,TGTGCCAGCAGCCAAGGTGGGGCGAAGGGCTATGGCTACACCTTC,CASSQGGAKGYGYTF
NA,TRBJ2-7,TRBV7-2,NA,TGTGCCAGCAGCACCTCACCAGGGTACGAGCAGTACTTC,CASSTSPGYEQYF
TRBD1,TRBJ2-1,TRBV7-8,NA,TGTGCCAGCAGCTCCCACAGGGGGCTGCAGTTCTTC,CASSSHRGLQFF
TRBD1,TRBJ2-7,TRBV9,NA,TGTGCCAGCAGCCTCTATGGGACAGCAGCCTACGAGCAGTACTTC,CASSLYGTAAYEQYF
NA,TRBJ2-3,TRBV24-1,NA,TGTGCCACCAGTGAGTGGGACTTCCTAACAAACACAGATACGCAGTATTTT,CATSEWDFLTNTDTQYF
TRBD1,TRBJ1-3,TRBV7-9,NA,TGTGCCAGCAGCCACGAGACAGGGACTGGAAACACCATATATTTT,CASSHETGTGNTIYF
NA,TRBJ1-1,TRBV4-2,NA,TGTGCCAGCAGCCAAGATACATCTGAAGCTTTCTTT,CASSQDTSEAFF
NA,TRBJ1-4,TRBV27,NA,TGTGCCAGCAGTTTATTAATGACACAGAAACTGTTTTTT,CASSLLMTQKLFF
NA,TRBJ2-2,TRBV6-5,NA,TGTGCCAGCAGTTACTCGATAGGGGCCGGCGGGGAGCTGTTTTTT,CASSYSIGAGGELFF
TRBD2,TRBJ2-3,TRBV11-2,NA,TGTGCCAGCAGCGAGCGGGGGGGGAACACAGATACGCAGTATTTT,CASSERGGNTDTQYF
NA,TRBJ1-6,TRBV29-1,NA,TGCAGCGTTAAGACAGGTGACGGCTCACCCCTCCACTTT,CSVKTGDGSPLHF
NA,TRBJ1-4,TRBV19,once,TGTGCCAGTAGTAACAGGTACTCTAATGAAAAACTGTTTTTT,CASSNRYSNEKLFF
TRBD1,TRBJ2-7,TRBV7-2,NA,TGTGCCAGCAGCGGCCGGGACAGGGGAAACTACGAGCAGTACTTC,CASSGRDRGNYEQYF
NA,TRBJ2-2,TRBV29-1,NA,TGCAGCGTAACGAGACTAGGAGGGGCGAACACCGGGGAGCTGTTTTTT,CSVTRLGGANTGELFF
NA,TRBJ1-2,TRBV20-1,NA,TGCAGCCAGGGTCACGGCTATGGCTACACCTTC,CSQGHGYGYTF